This T cell receptor beta chain emerged from a study of spatial heterogeneity in lung cancer. The overall study: Follow-up PBMC specimens underwent sequencing when available; their median timing was roughly 24 months after resection. Detection of beta-chain sequences consistently exceeded that of alpha-chain sequences.

A few counts support this clonotype. Its antigen is as yet unknown. A distinct unique molecular identifier was carried by each TCR cDNA molecule. A single record per CDR3 protein comes from TCRdb applying MiXCR to the 5' RACE reads. Of some 120,000 distinct CDR3 sequences in the sample, 10% to 15% were seen once. Germline V gene data show CDR1 as KGHDR and CDR2 as SFDVKD. This CDR3 is 19 amino acids long. The V end was cut by 4 bases, the J end by 6 bases, with 26 bases between. Noted time point: blood at routine non-recurrence follow-up after resection. Sequencing was performed on whole RNA extracted from tumor and nontumor lung tissue, or from frozen PBMC, and the material was left unsorted. Findings and caveats of the study: At resection, ubiquitous expanded tumor TCRs appeared in blood more than at follow-up.

This chain connects TRBV24-1 to TRBJ2-2, with D unclear. The source of this sequence is a male donor with early-stage non-small cell lung cancer. The specimen was PBMCs, collected at follow-up. The CDR3 sequence is CATSDPSSPGPGFAGELFF. CDR3 nucleotides: TGTGCCACCAGTGACCCATCAAGCCCTGGGCCCGGGTTCGCCGGGGAGCTGTTTTTT.